This T cell receptor beta chain is from a study of blood T cell repertoires in COVID-19. Study-wide background: Both acute and convalescent COVID-19 samples were obtained from the United States, Italy and Spain. The cDNA or gDNA used as material had been derived from T cells, B-cell-depleted T cells, or PBMCs.

The CDR3 has 13 residues. V dropped 6 bases and J dropped 5 bases, with 13 bases sitting between them. Per the original methods: The assay estimated nucleated cells by amplifying reference gene primers. The data were produced by immunoSEQ multiplex PCR, yet TCRdb's version contains in-frame clones alone and is incomplete. V, J and clone size are those of that table, while D and trimming were read from the DNA. The sample shows roughly 79,000 clones, roughly 84% of them seen only once. The specimen was peripheral blood. This sequence was found in a man aged 45-60 years with acute or convalescent COVID-19. The J gene is TRBJ1-1, the V gene TRBV12-3 or TRBV12-4, with no clear D. CDR3 in DNA: TGTGCCAGCAGCGACATCGTGTGGACTGAAGCTTTCTTT. Amino acids: CASSDIVWTEAFF.